The subject of this entry is one T cell receptor (beta chain). What this receptor recognizes is not known. Base qualities are not recorded, but no much larger clone differs from it by a single base. The entry originates in a study of blood T cell repertoires in COVID-19 (dated by TCRdb to about 2020). At the level of the whole study: The collaborator samples originated in the United States, Italy and Spain and spanned the acute and convalescent phases of COVID-19. Deeply sampled blood TCRbeta repertoires from subjects exposed to, actively infected with, or recovered from COVID-19 were included in the dataset. A freely available public database, intended as a resource for researchers studying the immune response to SARS-CoV-2, is where the repertoires were released. Where available, HLA class I and class II types were taken from metadata supplied by the sample provider and were not determined by assay-based typing. The material from the prospective study consisted of cDNA or gDNA derived from T cells, B-cell-depleted T cells, or PBMCs. The sample metadata nearly always contained a de-identified subject ID, COVID-19 status, age in years and sex. Samples were obtained from the ongoing ImmuneRACE study (first 160 participants) and from over 1,000 subjects provided by 6 global collaborators.

The collaborating institutions used their own protocols to collect whole blood in K2EDTA tubes. For TCRbeta analysis, collaborators shipped samples in one of three forms: frozen whole blood, isolated PBMCs, or DNA extracted from either of those sample types. V and J are trimmed by 2 bases and 6 bases, and the gene matches miss 12 bases of the junction. The germline V gene supplies CDR1 SGHTA and CDR2 FQGNSA. From the cysteine up to the phenylalanine, the CDR3 has a length of 17 residues. Kept here is only the CDR3 DNA, which spans 51 bases and is read in frame from base 1. TCRbeta CDR3 regions were amplified from genomic DNA by means of the immunoSEQ Assay, a bias-controlled multiplex PCR. As for how the authors treated the data: The number of nucleated cells in each sample was estimated by amplification of reference gene primers within the assay. To quantify the absolute abundance of each unique TCRbeta CDR3 rearrangement, sequence reads were collapsed and filtered. For each sample, productive Simpson clonality was calculated as the square root of Simpson's diversity index over productive rearrangements. Not all clones reach the TCRdb copy of this immuneACCESS table, which keeps in-frame sequences only. Checked studies attribute under half of the gap to unresolved V genes and leave the rest unexplained. V and J calls and clone size are those listed in that table; D and trimming were worked out from the DNA. The sample table holds some 130,000 clones, of which about 85% were seen once. The ten largest clones add up to roughly a tenth of the sample.

Broader findings and caveats from the paper: Clinical and demographic metadata were provided uncurated, with the amount varying by source and participant.

Sequencing input: peripheral blood. The receptor chain draws on TRBV7-2 and TRBJ1-2; 10 junctional bases match TRBD1. This clonotype was obtained from a man older than 75 with acute or convalescent COVID-19. The DNA sequence reads TGTGCCAGCAGCTTAACGTTAGACAGGGGGCTTTATGATGGCTACACCTTC. Its protein is CASSLTLDRGLYDGYTF.